The T cell receptor (beta chain) described here comes from a study of CD8 T cells in ankylosing spondylitis. Study results and limitations: Typical of ankylosing spondylitis blood, it appeared, was a TCR beta motif of fewer than ten highly homologous variants. Within matched ankylosing spondylitis synovial fluid, disease-linked clones were reportedly significantly enriched.

V gave up 1 base and J gave up 0 bases, with 8 bases separating them. Germline V CDR1 and CDR2: MRHNA, SNTAGT. The CDR3 contains 15 residues. A remark on this clonotype: Its antigen remains unidentified.

Scientists made TCR beta libraries using quantitative 5'-RACE with molecular barcodes. MiXCR, run by TCRdb on the 5' RACE reads, gives a single entry per CDR3 protein. The sample carries fewer than 650,000 distinct CDR3 sequences, roughly 13% recorded once. The clonotype originates from a male donor with ankylosing spondylitis. Specimen: blood, either unsorted or a sorted T cell fraction (not recorded which). The chain links TRBV6-4 to TRBJ2-3; D could derive from TRBD1 or TRBD2 (5 bases each). The CDR3 here is CASSDYGASTDTQYF. The CDR3 DNA follows: TGTGCCAGCAGTGACTACGGGGCGAGCACAGATACGCAGTATTTT.